This T cell receptor (beta chain) was captured in a study of T cell responses to AZD1222 COVID-19 vaccine (dated by TCRdb to about 2021). Regarding the complete study: Because spike-specific TCR depth and breadth did not differ between the two schedules, AZD1222 recipients who got a second dose at roughly 4 weeks were pooled with those who got a second dose at roughly 12 weeks. Trial participants were enrolled by age into subgroups of 18-55, 56-69 and 70-plus years, and approximately 150, 30 and 60 TCR-sequenced participants, respectively, were included in these subgroups. TCR sequencing covered fewer than 250 trial participants: 200 to 220 given two doses of AZD1222 and around 26 given two doses of MenACWY control vaccine. Results the study describes overall, beyond this receptor: Participants were mostly white British, with more females than males. The authors suggested clonal diversity may have been underestimated. A significant rise in spike-specific TCR breadth and depth was observed after two AZD1222 doses relative to day 0 and relative to MenACWY recipients. Only a handful of AZD1222 recipients were SARS-CoV-2 seropositive at baseline, limiting conclusions about previously exposed vaccinees. No day 14 peak-response samples were available, so repertoires were characterized only after the peak T cell response. The whole spike protein was spanned by vaccine-associated CD4 TCRs, and dominant responses were seen in regions 160-218 and 743-854. The 56-69-year group was small, and its depth increase did not reach significance, likely because of low power. Epitopes outside the regions mutated in the B.1.351 and B.1.1.7 variants were reportedly recognized by nearly half of the unique spike-specific TCRs.

Details on this clone: Its antigen is unknown. No clone much larger than this one lies a single base away; base qualities are absent.

The time point label here, explained by the study, means: baseline before first vaccination. Samples from vaccinated people were obtained from the UK trials COV001 and COV002, which included a single-blind randomized controlled phase 2/3 trial of AZD1222 (ChAdOx1 nCoV-19) in healthy adults. For TCRbeta chain sequencing, PBMC samples were collected from trial participants at day 0 and at day 28 after the second dose. The CDR3 regions of human TCRbeta chains were subjected to immunosequencing. As for the original processing: Repertoire TCRs were matched against a reference library of SARS-CoV-2-specific TCRs generated with the MIRA antigen-specificity platform. Breadth meant the fraction of unique TCRs that were SARS-CoV-2-associated, whereas depth meant the fraction of total T cells that were SARS-CoV-2-associated. Each spike-specific TCR was assigned to its reactive spike region and to a CD4 or CD8 class using the MIRA data. Log10-transformed breadth and depth values were compared by one-way ANOVA with Sidak's multiple comparisons tests. The immuneACCESS repertoire file appears here via TCRdb, limited to in-frame rearrangements. These files lack a portion of the clones; in checked studies, under half of the deficit traces to unresolved V genes, and the cause of the others is not known. For V, J and clone size, that table is used; D and trimming come from the DNA. The sample table holds roughly 120,000 clones, of which about nine tenths were seen once. Roughly 5% of the sample goes to the ten largest clones.

Relative to germline, V is 2 bases shorter and J is 4 bases shorter, with 8 bases between their ends. Via the germline V gene, CDR1 is SGHTA and CDR2 FQGNSA. Including cysteine and phenylalanine, the CDR3 has 13 amino acids. Only the CDR3 DNA stays, 39 bases, in frame from base 1. This sequence originates from an adult in good health. The specimen was peripheral blood, collected on day 0 of AZD1222 vaccination. The sequence links TRBV7-2 to TRBJ2-5; the D gene is not confidently resolved. This receptor has the CDR3 CASSLFVGETQYF. At the DNA level, the sequence is TGTGCCAGCAGCTTATTCGTCGGAGAGACCCAGTACTTC. The full variable domain, completed from the reference TRBV7-2 and TRBJ2-5 proteins outside the CDR3, reads GAGVSQSPSNKVTEKGKDVELRCDPISGHTALYWYRQSLGQGLEFLIYFQGNSAPDKSGLPSDRFSAERTGGSVSTLTIQRTQQEDSAVYLCASSLFVGETQYFGPGTRLLVL.